This record concerns one TCR beta chain sequence. Its antigen is not known. This entry belongs to a study of T cells expressing NK-cell markers. Study observations and caveats: These clonotypes additionally ranked first within the CD3+CD56-NKG2C+ fraction of a few donors.

CDR1 and CDR2 from the germline V gene are SGHKS and YYEKEE (reference sequence). CDR3 size: 18 residues. From the 5' RACE reads, TCRdb lists one entry per CDR3 protein and no DNA. The listing records around 550,000 distinct CDR3 sequences. The receptor's source is a man younger than 35 in good health. J is TRBJ2-2 and V is TRBV5-5; TCRdb lists TRBD2, though no DNA is available to test this call. Sequencing input: blood T cells: a sorted CD56 or NKG2C T cell subset, CD4+ or CD8+ T cells, or bulk PBMC T cells (not recorded which). Here the CDR3 reads CASSIDRTLISVTGELFF. The variable domain in full, with the rest retrieved from reference TRBV5-5 and TRBJ2-2, is DAGVTQSPTHLIKTRGQQVTLRCSPISGHKSVSWYQQVLGQGPQFIFQYYEKEERGRGNFPDRFSARQFPNYSSELNVNALLLGDSALYLCASSIDRTLISVTGELFFGEGSRLTVL.